One T cell receptor (beta chain) is described in this entry. This specimen comes from a study of blood T cell repertoires in COVID-19. The CDR3 covers 15 residues. Germline values: CDR1 SGHRS, CDR2 YFSETQ. V was clipped by 5 bases and J by 4 bases; unmatched bases: 6. Assay used: immunoSEQ multiplex PCR; TCRdb lists only in-frame clones, some missing. The data hold about 320,000 clones, with about nine tenths observed a single time. The TCR comes from a woman aged 30 to 39 with COVID-19, enrolled during active disease. V and J are TRBV5-1 and TRBJ2-1, with 10 bases aligning to TRBD1. Sequencing was performed on peripheral blood. In nucleotides, the CDR3 is TGCGCCAGCAGACCCGACAGGGGGCGTTACAATGAGCAGTTCTTC. Translating it yields CASRPDRGRYNEQFF.